Given below is one T cell receptor beta chain in context. Ten or more counts support this clonotype. What this receptor recognizes is not known. One base away there is no much larger clone; base qualities are not given. This specimen belongs to a study of T cells in Graves' hyperthyroidism and ophthalmopathy (dated by TCRdb to between 2018 and 2021). General notes on the study: Peripheral blood samples were taken at initial diagnosis, before any treatment was given. TCR V-J signatures able to tell the groups apart were searched for in a discovery cohort of approximately 95 patients, of whom around 43 had Graves' ophthalmopathy and 55 to 65 had stable Graves' hyperthyroidism. Prospective prediction of ophthalmopathy was tested in an independent validation cohort consisting of roughly 20 hyperthyroidism patients and approximately 16 patients who later progressed to ophthalmopathy. The roughly 100 discovery patients were divided at random into training and test sets in a 7:3 ratio. In more than five Graves' hyperthyroidism patients, the study also compared T-cell repertoires from thyroid tissue with T-cell repertoires from blood. After sampling, hyperthyroidism patients received methimazole starting at 30 mg daily, and ophthalmopathy patients received high-dose intravenous methylprednisolone. The paper describes TCR Vbeta CDR3 sequencing of about 140 peripheral blood samples, made up of under 50 ophthalmopathy patients, 70 to 75 hyperthyroidism patients and about 17 progressor patients.

The full study reports these points: Most expanded thyroid clonotypes (frequency above 0.001) were also found in blood, which suggests that blood repertoires may mirror thyroid immune responses. No statistical method was used to fix the sample size in advance, and group allocation was not hidden from the investigators. A model built on a 13 V-J signature distinguished ophthalmopathy from stable hyperthyroidism, reaching about 88% sensitivity and about 81% specificity in cross-validation and 80%/75% in testing. During validation, the model predicted progression to ophthalmopathy a median of approximately 7 months ahead of onset, with more than 55% sensitivity and more than 72% specificity.

CDR1 and CDR2 are read off the germline V gene as SNHLY and FYNNEI. The CDR3 has 11 amino acids, counting the end cysteine and phenylalanine. The entry retains the CDR3 DNA only, 33 bases that are in frame from base 1. The V and J ends are trimmed by 4 bases and 6 bases, leaving 3 bases between them. TCR beta CDR3 regions were amplified from RNA transcripts. A first-round RT-PCR of the TCR CDR3 used the HTBI primer set with the Qiagen OneStep RT-PCR kit. The libraries were constructed in a second round of multiplex PCR and then size-selected and purified. The libraries were sequenced on an Illumina HiSeq2000 using paired-end 100 bp reads. The source study handled its data this way. SOAPnuke was used to process the raw data, throwing out any read that contained adapters or uncalled bases, had a mean Phred below 15, or lacked an exact constant-primer or identifier match. COPE v1.2.5 was used to merge the high-quality paired reads, and each unique nucleotide sequence was defined as a clonotype. MiTCR v1.1 was used to align clonotypes to the IMGT TRBV, TRBD and TRBJ reference segments. Only V-J combinations with frequency above 0.0001, covering 99.2% of repertoires, were analysed. The TCS score was defined as F50 (clonal expansion) divided by E x V (chaos), with BLOSUM62-based TCRdist calculated between CDR3 peptides within each V-J. Welch's t-statistics and random forest reduced some 510 V-J features to 13, which were used in a naive Bayes classifier (R e1071). In-frame beta chains were kept once TCRdb had trimmed the public reads at Q25 with fastp and called clones with MiXCR. When rows share a CDR3 protein, they turn into one entry using the most common DNA and genes. The V and J calls, along with clone size, are taken from TCRdb and not from the paper's own processing. For this sample there are around 600,000 distinct CDR3 sequences; around 16% appear just once. The ten biggest clones cover roughly 3.4% of the sample.

In the ophthalmopathy patients, disease was moderately to severely active, with a Clinical Activity Score of 3 or more, a NOSPECS grade of 4 or more, and a duration of less than 3 months. Patients with uncontrolled infections, other autoimmune diseases, pregnancy or lactation were excluded. Diagnoses were established on the basis of clinical symptoms, serum thyroxine and TRAb, thyroid ultrasound, and orbital computed tomography. Ficoll-Paque density gradient centrifugation was used to isolate PBMCs from approximately 11 ml of fresh peripheral blood. Total RNA was extracted with Trizol reagent, and quality was checked on an Agilent 2100 Bioanalyzer.

The chain is encoded by TRBV2 joined to TRBJ2-2; no D gene can be assigned with confidence. Sequencing was performed on blood. This receptor was identified in a woman in her 40s with Graves' ophthalmopathy. The CDR3 protein sequence reads: CASSVSGELFF. The DNA is TGTGCCAGCAGTGTCTCCGGGGAGCTGTTTTTT.